This T cell receptor beta chain comes out of a study of molecular identifiers for immune sequencing clone quantification (dated by TCRdb to about 2018). Concerning the study at large: In a replicate experiment, RNA from roughly 20,000 or 100,000 naive CD8 T cells was split into five aliquots, four of which were sequenced. The study was a methods study using CD8 T cells to benchmark molecular-identifier clustering-based TCR repertoire sequencing (MIDCIRS) and TCR RNA copy counting. Here is what the overall study found, with its caveats: When barcode sub-clustering was left out, chimeric consensus sequences inflated TCR diversity, with chimeras reaching as high as 47%. Modeling indicated approximately 3 TCR RNA copies recovered per cell, compared with about 9.7 by digital PCR, which implies a capture efficiency of about 27%. Highly expanded clone sizes could be underestimated if identical TCR molecules share a barcode. Naive libraries contained spiked-in Jurkat TCR RNA (10 copies' worth), which is not part of the donor repertoire. Spiked-in Jurkat TCR RNA equivalent to a single cell was reported to be detectable even among more than 900,000 naive CD8 T cells. Clones above 20 RNA copies held over 99% of molecules in CMV-specific effector cells but under 1% in naive cells.

Preparation of the library involved PCR. The instrument was a NextSeq 500. Preparation of bulk TCR libraries followed a previously described approach, with the TCR primers listed in Table S5. Total RNA was purified with the Qiagen AllPrep DNA/RNA kit. Reads from multiple sequencing runs of the same library were pooled before analysis. The source study handled its data this way. Reads were retained only if their TCR constant sequence matched exactly, and those retained reads were trimmed to 150 nt and grouped according to their 12-nt molecular barcodes. Within each barcode group, reads were sub-clustered at a 15% Levenshtein threshold, and quality-weighted consensus sequences were built per RNA molecule. Non-functional sequences were removed, as were lower-count sequences one edit away from another. Barcode sub-clusters with fewer than 20% of the maximum read count were removed, based on fitting two negative binomial distributions. TCRdb reworked the public reads: Q25 trimming with fastp, MiXCR clone assembly, productive beta chains retained. Rows are unified per CDR3 protein, each entry keeping the most common DNA and genes. The V and J calls shown here were made by TCRdb, not taken from the authors' results. The sample has some 97,000 distinct CDR3 sequences on record, 20% to 25% of them singletons. 0.94% of the sample is held by the ten biggest clonotypes.

About this clonotype: This receptor's antigen is unknown. A read error is possible here, since a much larger clone lies one base away.

Libraries of naive CD8 T cells were built from approximately 20,000 to 980,000 sorted cells, with 10%, 30% or 50% of the purified RNA used. On a BD FACSAria II, naive CD8 T cells were FACS-sorted as CD8+CD4-CCR7+CD45RA+ and collected into RLT Plus buffer. Detection sensitivity was tested by spiking Jurkat RNA equal to roughly ten TCR copies' worth into samples containing roughly 17,000-1,100,000 naive CD8 T cells. CD8 T cells were enriched with RosetteSep CD8+ T Cell Enrichment Cocktail and Ficoll-Paque, followed by ACK red cell lysis. CDR1 and CDR2 are read off the germline V gene as KGHDR and SFDVKD. Including cysteine and phenylalanine, the CDR3 has 16 amino acids. Only CDR3 DNA remains: 48 bases, in frame from the first base.

Source material: naive CD8+ T cells from blood, with Jurkat cell RNA spiked in. The sample's cell subset or site label is to be understood as: FACS-sorted CD8+CD4-CCR7+CD45RA+ naive T cells. This TCR was recovered from a human donor in good health. Some libraries in this study had Jurkat cell RNA spiked in. The chain is assembled from TRBV24-1 and TRBJ2-3; TRBD1 is possibly the D segment (5 matching bases). The CDR3 protein sequence reads: CATSDLYGDTTDAQYF. The DNA sequence is given as TGTGCCACCAGTGATTTGTACGGTGATACGACAGATGCGCAGTATTTT.